Listed below are T cell receptor beta chains from one sample, sequenced in a study of T cells in Graves' hyperthyroidism and ophthalmopathy. TCRdb processed the multiplex PCR reads anew with MiXCR; each CDR3 protein has one entry. This table has hundreds of thousands of distinct CDR3 sequences, around 14% appearing once. What was sequenced was blood. The receptors originated from a woman younger than 45 with Graves' hyperthyroidism. Each CDR3 is given with its conserved first and last residue. A D gene is named only where the DNA matches it firmly. The listing skips clone size in some rows; elsewhere it reads once, few, many or a size class.

clone size,D gene,V gene,J gene,CDR3 protein,CDR3 DNA
NA,NA,TRBV18,TRBJ2-7,CASSPRPGYEQYF,TGTGCCAGCTCACCCCGCCCCGGATACGAGCAGTACTTC
many,TRBD1,TRBV6-1,TRBJ2-4,CASSSGQGDRTKNIQYF,TGTGCCAGCAGTTCGGGACAGGGGGATAGGACCAAAAACATTCAGTACTTC
many,NA,TRBV3-1,TRBJ1-1,CASSQQQGTEAFF,TGTGCCAGCAGCCAACAACAGGGTACTGAAGCTTTCTTT
NA,NA,TRBV6-4,TRBJ2-1,CASSAMAEPYNEQFF,TGTGCCAGCAGCGCCATGGCGGAACCCTACAATGAGCAGTTCTTC
NA,NA,TRBV3-1,TRBJ1-6,CASSQEQSPLHF,TGTGCCAGCAGCCAAGAACAATCACCCCTCCACTTT
NA,NA,TRBV7-2,TRBJ1-1,CASSRSAGGGTEAFF,TGTGCCAGCAGCCGATCAGCCGGGGGGGGGACTGAAGCTTTCTTT
few,NA,TRBV12-3/TRBV12-4,TRBJ2-7,CASRPSAAYEQYF,TGTGCCAGCAGGCCCTCGGCGGCCTACGAGCAGTACTTC
many,TRBD1,TRBV15,TRBJ1-2,CATSRATGEYRGYTF,TGTGCCACCAGCAGAGCGACAGGGGAGTATCGGGGCTACACCTTC
few,NA,TRBV5-4,TRBJ2-3,CASSLVSFSASTDTQYF,TGTGCCAGCAGCTTGGTTTCCTTTTCAGCTAGCACAGATACGCAGTATTTT
NA,NA,TRBV12-3/TRBV12-4,TRBJ2-7,CASSPLQGVYEQYF,TGTGCCAGCAGCCCCCTTCAAGGGGTCTACGAGCAGTACTTC
many,TRBD2,TRBV2,TRBJ2-1,CASSEASGDNEQFF,TGTGCCAGCAGTGAGGCTAGCGGAGACAATGAGCAGTTCTTC
NA,TRBD2,TRBV7-9,TRBJ2-5,CASSGRLAGAAETQYF,TGTGCCAGCAGCGGCCGACTAGCGGGAGCGGCGGAGACCCAGTACTTC
many,TRBD2,TRBV20-1,TRBJ2-2,CSAPGGGEGGELFF,TGCAGCGCCCCGGGCGGAGGGGAGGGCGGGGAGCTGTTTTTT
NA,TRBD2,TRBV6-5,TRBJ2-5,CASSWRSGSKETQYF,TGTGCCAGCAGTTGGAGGAGCGGGAGTAAAGAGACCCAGTACTTC
many,NA,TRBV28,TRBJ2-5,CASRGPWTWETQYF,TGTGCCAGCAGGGGGCCCTGGACGTGGGAGACCCAGTACTTC
NA,NA,TRBV4-2,TRBJ2-2,CASSHPPPGTINTGELFF,TGTGCCAGCAGCCATCCCCCCCCGGGGACAATAAACACCGGGGAGCTGTTTTTT
few,NA,TRBV29-1,TRBJ2-5,CSVLRDRQYF,TGCAGCGTGCTACGAGACCGGCAGTACTTC
NA,TRBD2,TRBV3-1,TRBJ2-7,CASSQDGGGSYEQYF,TGTGCCAGCAGCCAAGACGGGGGGGGGTCCTACGAGCAGTACTTC
many,NA,TRBV2,TRBJ1-1,CASIGGEGPEAFF,TGTGCCAGCATCGGGGGAGAAGGACCTGAAGCTTTCTTT
many,NA,TRBV5-4,TRBJ1-2,CASSSDGNYGYTF,TGTGCCAGCAGCTCGGACGGAAACTATGGCTACACCTTC
NA,NA,TRBV7-2,TRBJ1-1,CASSLAGFTAVEAFF,TGTGCCAGCAGCTTAGCGGGGTTTACGGCTGTTGAAGCTTTCTTT
many,TRBD2,TRBV7-9,TRBJ2-5,CASSLTSGLPQYF,TGTGCCAGCAGCTTAACTAGCGGGCTCCCCCAGTACTTC
many,TRBD2,TRBV4-1,TRBJ2-7,CASSGLAGTYEQYF,TGTGCCAGTAGTGGACTAGCGGGGACCTACGAGCAGTACTTC
NA,TRBD2,TRBV5-1,TRBJ2-7,CASSSYNPGLAGGPLGEQYF,TGCGCCAGCAGCTCTTATAACCCGGGACTAGCGGGAGGGCCGTTGGGCGAGCAGTACTTC
few,NA,TRBV9,TRBJ1-5,CASSVGMGSNQPQHF,TGTGCCAGCAGCGTGGGGATGGGGAGCAATCAGCCCCAGCATTTT
many,TRBD1,TRBV12-3/TRBV12-4,TRBJ2-3,CASSFRASWDRDTQYF,TGTGCCAGCAGTTTCCGAGCAAGCTGGGACAGGGATACGCAGTATTTT
many,NA,TRBV2,TRBJ2-7,CASSTLPGAYEQYF,TGTGCCAGCAGTACCCTTCCAGGGGCCTACGAGCAGTACTTC
many,NA,TRBV28,TRBJ2-1,CASSYGRQFF,TGTGCCAGCAGTTACGGTCGGCAGTTCTTC
many,NA,TRBV5-4,TRBJ2-1,CASSRAPGRDNEQFF,TGTGCCAGCAGCCGGGCCCCGGGGCGGGACAATGAGCAGTTCTTC
few,NA,TRBV30,TRBJ1-5,CAWSTSLSGTLYQPQHF,TGTGCCTGGAGTACATCGCTATCCGGGACTTTGTATCAGCCCCAGCATTTT
NA,TRBD1,TRBV28,TRBJ2-5,CASSLDTGERETQYF,TGTGCCAGCAGCCTAGATACAGGGGAACGGGAGACCCAGTACTTC
many,NA,TRBV7-2,TRBJ2-1,CASSSRPAGTNEQFF,TGTGCCAGCAGTTCCCGCCCGGCGGGAACTAATGAGCAGTTCTTC
many,NA,TRBV6-1,TRBJ2-3,CASRPAIAPGGTQYF,TGTGCCAGCAGGCCCGCGATAGCGCCGGGTGGTACGCAGTATTTT
many,NA,TRBV30,TRBJ1-5,CAWSPLRGNEPQHF,TGTGCCTGGAGTCCCCTAAGAGGGAACGAGCCCCAGCATTTT
few,NA,TRBV28,TRBJ2-6,CASCSAGAIAGANVLTF,TGTGCCAGTTGCTCGGCAGGGGCAATTGCTGGGGCCAACGTCCTGACTTTC
few,NA,TRBV20-1,TRBJ2-2,CSARAFAGELFF,TGCAGTGCTAGAGCTTTCGCCGGGGAGCTGTTTTTT
NA,TRBD2,TRBV3-1,TRBJ2-4,CASSSSQRGGSIQYF,TGTGCCAGCAGCTCGTCCCAGCGGGGAGGGAGCATTCAGTACTTC
many,TRBD2,TRBV12-3/TRBV12-4,TRBJ2-4,CASNSGTSGNLQYF,TGTGCCAGCAACTCCGGGACTAGCGGGAACCTTCAGTACTTC
many,NA,TRBV5-1,TRBJ2-7,CASSLDLARTYEQYF,TGCGCCAGCAGCTTGGACCTTGCGAGAACCTACGAGCAGTACTTC
NA,NA,TRBV30,TRBJ2-3,CAWSVRQRVSTDTQYF,TGTGCCTGGAGTGTACGACAGCGGGTTAGCACAGATACGCAGTATTTT
NA,NA,TRBV7-9,TRBJ2-3,CASSLGLTDFGTDTQYF,TGTGCCAGCAGCTTGGGACTGACGGATTTTGGCACAGATACGCAGTATTTT
many,NA,TRBV7-2,TRBJ2-3,CASSLVRALGTDTQYF,TGTGCCAGCAGCTTAGTTCGGGCACTGGGCACAGATACGCAGTATTTT
NA,TRBD2,TRBV5-6,TRBJ2-1,CASSFRLAGGFDEQFF,TGTGCCAGCAGCTTTCGGCTAGCGGGAGGATTCGATGAGCAGTTCTTC
many,NA,TRBV11-2,TRBJ1-6,CASSSARGGSPLHF,TGTGCCAGCAGCTCCGCCAGAGGGGGTTCACCCCTCCACTTT
many,NA,TRBV2,TRBJ2-1,CASRESGGPLPFF,TGTGCCAGCAGAGAATCTGGAGGGCCCTTGCCGTTCTTC
few,NA,TRBV20-1,TRBJ2-7,CSATSTRPYEQYF,TGCAGTGCTACCTCGACGAGACCCTACGAGCAGTACTTC
NA,NA,TRBV7-2,TRBJ1-2,CASNLVRYGYTF,TGTGCCAGCAACTTAGTGAGATATGGCTACACCTTC
many,NA,TRBV7-9,TRBJ2-3,CASSLQDTQYF,TGTGCCAGCAGCTTACAAGATACGCAGTATTTT
many,NA,TRBV13,TRBJ2-3,CASSPSTATLRAQYF,TGTGCCAGCAGCCCAAGCACTGCTACCCTTCGGGCGCAGTATTTT
NA,NA,TRBV3-1,TRBJ2-1,CASSQQREEQFF,TGTGCCAGCAGCCAGCAACGAGAGGAGCAGTTCTTC